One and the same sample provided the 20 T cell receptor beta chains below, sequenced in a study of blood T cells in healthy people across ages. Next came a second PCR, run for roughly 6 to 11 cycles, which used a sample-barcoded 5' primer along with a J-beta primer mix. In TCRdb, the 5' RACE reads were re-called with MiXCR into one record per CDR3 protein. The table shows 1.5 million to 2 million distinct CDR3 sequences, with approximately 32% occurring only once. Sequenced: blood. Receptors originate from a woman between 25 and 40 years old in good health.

The CDR3 DNA is TGTGCCAGCAACCACGATCCGGAGACCGGATACGAGCAGTACTTC. The encoded protein is CASNHDPETGYEQYF. The rearrangement links TRBV6-1 to TRBJ2-7; D is unclear. Deletions cut 7 bases from V and 4 bases from J, with 20 bases between. The CDR3 consists of 15 residues. In germline, CDR1 is MNHNS, CDR2 SASEGT.

The CDR3 loop is CASSKFPYEQFF. For the CDR3, the DNA is TGTGCCAGCAGCAAATTTCCCTACGAGCAGTTCTTC. The chain has TRBV21-1 and TRBJ2-1. TRBV21-1 has pseudogene status. The CDR3 runs 12 residues.

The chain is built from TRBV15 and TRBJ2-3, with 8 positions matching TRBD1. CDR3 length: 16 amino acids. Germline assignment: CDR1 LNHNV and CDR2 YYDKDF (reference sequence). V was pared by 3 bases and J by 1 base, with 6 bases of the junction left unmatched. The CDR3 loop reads CATSSRTGWGTDTQYF. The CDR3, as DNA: TGTGCCACCAGCAGCCGGACAGGGTGGGGCACAGATACGCAGTATTTT.

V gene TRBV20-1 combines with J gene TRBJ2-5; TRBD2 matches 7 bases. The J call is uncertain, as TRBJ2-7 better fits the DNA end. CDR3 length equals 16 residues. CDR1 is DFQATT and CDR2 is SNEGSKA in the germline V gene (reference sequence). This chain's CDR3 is CSARDTKASGYYEQYF. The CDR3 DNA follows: TGCAGTGCTAGAGATACCAAGGCTAGCGGATACTACGAGCAGTACTTC.

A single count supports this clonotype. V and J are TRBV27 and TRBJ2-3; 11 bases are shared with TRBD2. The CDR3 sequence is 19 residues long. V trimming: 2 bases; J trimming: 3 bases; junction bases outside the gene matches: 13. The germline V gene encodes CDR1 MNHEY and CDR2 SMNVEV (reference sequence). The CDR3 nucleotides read TGTGCCAGCAGTTTACTGACTAGCGGGAACAGGGGGGGAACAGATACGCAGTATTTT. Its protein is CASSLLTSGNRGGTDTQYF.

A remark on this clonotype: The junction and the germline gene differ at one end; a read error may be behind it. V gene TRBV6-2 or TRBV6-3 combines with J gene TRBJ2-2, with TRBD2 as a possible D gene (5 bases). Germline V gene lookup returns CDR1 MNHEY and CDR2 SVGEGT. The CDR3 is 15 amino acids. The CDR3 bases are TGTGCCAGCAGTCTTGGACGGATGAACACCGGGGAGCGGTTTTTT. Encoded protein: CASSLGRMNTGERFF.

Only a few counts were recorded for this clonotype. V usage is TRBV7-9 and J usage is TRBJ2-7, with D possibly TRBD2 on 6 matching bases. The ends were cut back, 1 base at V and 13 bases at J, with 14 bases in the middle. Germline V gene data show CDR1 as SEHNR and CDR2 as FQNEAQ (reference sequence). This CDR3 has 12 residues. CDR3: CASSLGGSGYYF. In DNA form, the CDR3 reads TGTGCCAGCAGCTTAGGGGGGAGCGGGTACTACTTC.

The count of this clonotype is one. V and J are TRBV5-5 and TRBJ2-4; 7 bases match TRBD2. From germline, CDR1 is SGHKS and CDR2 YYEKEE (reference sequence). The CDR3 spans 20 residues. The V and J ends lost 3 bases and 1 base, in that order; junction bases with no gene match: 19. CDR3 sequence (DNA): TGTGCCAGCAGCTGGGGAGGACTAGTGGGAACCTTGGGGGCCAAAAACATTCAGTACTTC. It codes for CASSWGGLVGTLGAKNIQYF.

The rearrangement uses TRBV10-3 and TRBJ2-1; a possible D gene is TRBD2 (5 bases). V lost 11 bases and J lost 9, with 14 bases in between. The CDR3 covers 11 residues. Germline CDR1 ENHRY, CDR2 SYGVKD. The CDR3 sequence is CAAGSISEQFF. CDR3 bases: TGTGCCGCTGGGAGTATCAGTGAGCAGTTCTTC.

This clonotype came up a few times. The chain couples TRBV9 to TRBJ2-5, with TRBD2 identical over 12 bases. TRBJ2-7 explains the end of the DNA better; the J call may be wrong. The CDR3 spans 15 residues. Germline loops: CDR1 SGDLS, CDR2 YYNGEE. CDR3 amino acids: CASSLPTSGSSEQYF. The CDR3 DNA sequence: TGTGCCAGCAGCCTACCGACTAGCGGGAGTTCCGAGCAGTACTTC.

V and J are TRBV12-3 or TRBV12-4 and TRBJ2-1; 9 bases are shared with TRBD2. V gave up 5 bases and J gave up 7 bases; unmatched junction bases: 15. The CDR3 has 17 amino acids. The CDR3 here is CASSLRGWGTSINEQFF. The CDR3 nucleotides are TGTGCCAGCAGTCTTCGGGGTTGGGGGACTAGCATAAATGAGCAGTTCTTC.

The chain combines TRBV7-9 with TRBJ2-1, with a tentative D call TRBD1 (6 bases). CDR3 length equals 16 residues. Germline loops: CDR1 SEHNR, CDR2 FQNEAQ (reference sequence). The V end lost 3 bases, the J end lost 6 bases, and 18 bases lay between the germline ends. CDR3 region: CASSFLPEQGSNEQFF. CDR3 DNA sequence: TGTGCCAGCAGCTTCCTCCCCGAACAGGGCAGCAATGAGCAGTTCTTC.

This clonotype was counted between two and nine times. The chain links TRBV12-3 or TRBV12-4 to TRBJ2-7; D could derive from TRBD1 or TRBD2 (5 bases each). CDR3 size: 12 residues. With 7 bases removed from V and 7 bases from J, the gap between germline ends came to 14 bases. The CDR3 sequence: CASTDGAGEQYF. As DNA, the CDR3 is TGTGCCAGCACGGATGGGGCGGGTGAGCAGTACTTC.

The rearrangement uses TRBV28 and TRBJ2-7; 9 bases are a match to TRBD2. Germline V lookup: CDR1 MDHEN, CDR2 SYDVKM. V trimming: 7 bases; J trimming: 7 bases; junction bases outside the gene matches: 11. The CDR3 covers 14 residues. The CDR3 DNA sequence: TGTGCCAGCAATTGGGGCGGGAGGGCTTGGGAGCAGTACTTC. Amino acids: CASNWGGRAWEQYF.

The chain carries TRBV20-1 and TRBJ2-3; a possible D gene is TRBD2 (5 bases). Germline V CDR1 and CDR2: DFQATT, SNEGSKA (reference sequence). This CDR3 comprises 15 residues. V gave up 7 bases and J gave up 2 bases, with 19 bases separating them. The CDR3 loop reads CSVSNMRVATDTQYF. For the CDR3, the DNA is TGCAGTGTTAGCAATATGCGGGTAGCCACAGATACGCAGTATTTT.

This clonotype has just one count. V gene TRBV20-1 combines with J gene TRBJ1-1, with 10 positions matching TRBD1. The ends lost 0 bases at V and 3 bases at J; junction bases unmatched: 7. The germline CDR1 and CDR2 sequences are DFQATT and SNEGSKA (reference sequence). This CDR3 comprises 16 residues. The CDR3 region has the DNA TGCAGTGCTAGAGACGCCGGGACAGGGGTGGACACTGAAGCTTTCTTT. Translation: CSARDAGTGVDTEAFF.

This CDR3 reads CASSFGPVNEQFF. In DNA, the CDR3 is TGTGCCAGCAGCTTCGGACCGGTGAATGAGCAGTTCTTC. The chain uses TRBV7-3 and TRBJ2-1, with D uncertain. The CDR3 is 13 residues long. The germline V gene encodes CDR1 SGHTA and CDR2 FQGTGA. Trimming pared 3 bases from V and 7 bases from J, leaving 10 bases between.

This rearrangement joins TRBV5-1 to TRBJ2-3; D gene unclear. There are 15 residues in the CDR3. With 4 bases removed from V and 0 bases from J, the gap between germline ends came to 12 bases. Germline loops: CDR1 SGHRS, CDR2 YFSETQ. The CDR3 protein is CASSLVGHSTDTQYF. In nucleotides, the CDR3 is TGCGCCAGCAGCCTGGTAGGCCACAGCACAGATACGCAGTATTTT.

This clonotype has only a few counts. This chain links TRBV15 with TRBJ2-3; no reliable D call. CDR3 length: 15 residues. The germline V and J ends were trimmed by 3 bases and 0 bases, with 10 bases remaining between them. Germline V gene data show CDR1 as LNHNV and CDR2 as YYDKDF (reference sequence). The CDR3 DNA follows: TGTGCCACCAGCAGGGACCCAAAAAGCACAGATACGCAGTATTTT. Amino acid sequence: CATSRDPKSTDTQYF.

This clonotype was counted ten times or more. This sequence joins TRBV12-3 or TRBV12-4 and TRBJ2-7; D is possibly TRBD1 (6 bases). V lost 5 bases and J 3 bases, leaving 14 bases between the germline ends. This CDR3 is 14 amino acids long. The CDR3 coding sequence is TGTGCCAGCAGTCCGAGGACAGCAGACTACGAGCAGTACTTC. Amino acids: CASSPRTADYEQYF.